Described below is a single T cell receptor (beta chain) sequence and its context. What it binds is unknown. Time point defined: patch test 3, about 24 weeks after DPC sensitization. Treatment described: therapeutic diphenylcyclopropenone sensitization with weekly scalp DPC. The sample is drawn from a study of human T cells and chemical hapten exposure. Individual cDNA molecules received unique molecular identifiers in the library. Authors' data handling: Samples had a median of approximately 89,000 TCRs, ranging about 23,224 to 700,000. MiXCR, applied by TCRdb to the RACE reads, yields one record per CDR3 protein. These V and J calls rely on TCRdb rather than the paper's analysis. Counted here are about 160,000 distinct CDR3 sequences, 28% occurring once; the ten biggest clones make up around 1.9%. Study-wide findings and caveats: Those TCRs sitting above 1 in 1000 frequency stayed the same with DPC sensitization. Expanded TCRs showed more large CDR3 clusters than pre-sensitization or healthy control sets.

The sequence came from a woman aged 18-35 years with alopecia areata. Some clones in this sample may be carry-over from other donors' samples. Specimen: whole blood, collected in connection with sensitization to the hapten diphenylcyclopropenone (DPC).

The CDR3, as DNA: TGCGCCAGCAGTTCAACAATATCTGGGGCCAACGTCCTGACTTTC. It codes for CASSSTISGANVLTF. The chain combines TRBV5-1 with TRBJ2-6; D gene uncertain. This CDR3 spans 15 amino acids. Trimming took off 5 bases at V and 1 base at J, with 10 bases between the two ends. Germline V lookup: CDR1 SGHRS, CDR2 YFSETQ.